These 22 T cell receptor beta chains originate from one sample sequenced in a study of T cell responses to AZD1222 COVID-19 vaccine. Produced via immunoSEQ multiplex PCR; TCRdb's table is partial and in-frame only. The sample records 45,000 to 60,000 clones, 75% to 90% being singletons. Specimen: peripheral blood, collected on day 0 of AZD1222 vaccination. These receptors all come from an adult in good health.

The V and J genes are TRBV30 and TRBJ1-1; D perhaps matches TRBD1 (5 bases). The CDR3 length is 13 residues. CDR1 GTSNPN and CDR2 SVGIG come from the germline V gene (reference sequence). The V end was cut by 4 bases, the J end by 1 base, with 10 bases between. The CDR3 nucleotides read TGTGCCTGGACAGGGCAAGGGAACACTGAAGCTTTCTTT. It is translated as CAWTGQGNTEAFF.

This clone was detected once. The chain employs TRBV7-3 and TRBJ2-5; tentative D call: TRBD2 (6 bases). V was cut by 2 bases and J by 5 bases, with 18 bases left in between. Germline V gene lookup returns CDR1 SGHTA and CDR2 FQGTGA. The CDR3 totals 16 residues. The CDR3 sequence is CASSLERGTGGETQYF. The CDR3 DNA follows: TGTGCCAGCAGCTTAGAGCGAGGGACTGGTGGGGAGACCCAGTACTTC.

The gene calls are TRBV21-1 and TRBJ2-1; the table assigns TRBD2, which was not confirmed against the DNA. TRBV21-1 is a known pseudogene. This CDR3 is built from 17 residues. Written as DNA, the CDR3 is TGTGCCAGCAGCAAAGCCTCAGCGTTTATCTCCTACAATGAGCAGTTCTTC. Amino acids: CASSKASAFISYNEQFF.

J is TRBJ1-2 and V is TRBV2, with D perhaps matching TRBD1 (6 bases). The CDR3 consists of 14 residues. CDR1 and CDR2 (germline): SNHLY, FYNNEI. The V end was cut by 6 bases, the J end by 4 bases, with 15 bases between. The CDR3 loop reads CASSNRAEGYGYTF. The CDR3 nucleotides are TGTGCCAGCAGCAACAGGGCTGAAGGCTATGGCTACACCTTC. The whole variable domain, remainder taken from reference TRBV2 and TRBJ1-2, is EPEVTQTPSHQVTQMGQEVILRCVPISNHLYFYWYRQILGQKVEFLVSFYNNEISEKSEIFDDQFSVERPDGSNFTLKIRSTKLEDSAMYFCASSNRAEGYGYTFGSGTRLTVV.

Written as DNA, the CDR3 is TGTGCCAGCAGTTACGAGACAGGAACCACCTATGGCTACACCTTC. It yields the protein CASSYETGTTYGYTF. V and J are TRBV6-5 and TRBJ1-2, with D possibly being TRBD1 (6 bases). CDR1 MNHEY and CDR2 SVGAGI come from the germline V gene. V was clipped by 2 bases and J by 4 bases, with 14 bases between them. This CDR3 spans 15 amino acids.

The CDR3 sequence: CASSPSWDTSGTQYF. The DNA of the CDR3 is TGTGCCAGCAGCCCCTCTTGGGACACCTCGGGGACCCAGTACTTC. The rearrangement uses TRBV6-5 and TRBJ2-5, with TRBD1 as a possible D gene (6 bases). The V gene lost 6 bases and the J gene lost 7 bases, with 21 bases spanning the gap. Germline values: CDR1 MNHEY, CDR2 SVGAGI. This CDR3 spans 15 amino acids.

The chain is built from TRBV19 and TRBJ1-1, with 7 nucleotides matching TRBD1. After removal of 5 bases from V and 2 bases from J, the junction contained 8 bases not matched to a gene. The CDR3 sequence is 15 residues long. CDR1 and CDR2 (germline): LNHDA, SQIVND (reference sequence). The CDR3 coding sequence is TGTGCCAGTAGTTGGGCAGGGGGTGTTAACACTGAAGCTTTCTTT. As protein: CASSWAGGVNTEAFF.

This chain joins TRBV5-8 and TRBJ2-5; D unresolved. This CDR3 has 15 amino acids. V was pared by 3 bases and J by 1 base, with 13 bases between. Germline V gene data show CDR1 as SGHTS and CDR2 as YDEGEE. CDR3 loop: CASSSGPPPQETQYF. DNA for the CDR3: TGTGCCAGCAGCTCTGGACCTCCGCCCCAAGAGACCCAGTACTTC.

This sequence joins TRBV28 and TRBJ1-2; TRBD1 matches 7 bases. V gave up 5 bases and J gave up 0 bases; unmatched junction bases: 6. The CDR3 spans 15 residues. The germline CDR1 and CDR2 sequences are MDHEN and SYDVKM. The CDR3 here is CASSLQGYSNYGYTF. CDR3 in DNA: TGTGCCAGCAGTCTACAGGGGTATTCTAACTATGGCTACACCTTC.

The J gene is TRBJ1-2, the V gene TRBV24-1, with D perhaps matching TRBD1 (5 bases). Looked up from germline, CDR1 is KGHDR and CDR2 is SFDVKD. Trimming cost V 3 bases and J 3 bases, with 16 bases left between them. CDR3 length: 16 amino acids. The CDR3 DNA is TGTGCCACCAGTGATCGGACCCCGGGACCAGACTATGGCTACACCTTC. This codes for CATSDRTPGPDYGYTF.

This sequence joins TRBV9 and TRBJ1-2, with D possibly being TRBD1 (5 bases). CDR3 size: 13 residues. Germline CDR1 and CDR2: SGDLS and YYNGEE. V gave up 3 bases and J gave up 9 bases, with 15 bases separating them. CDR3 sequence reads: CASSAYGGRSYTF. The CDR3 DNA reads as TGTGCCAGCAGCGCCTACGGGGGGAGAAGCTACACCTTC.

J is TRBJ1-5 and V is TRBV5-1; 8 nucleotides line up with TRBD1. The CDR3 totals 15 residues. Trimming took 3 bases from V and 3 from J; bases not matched to a gene: 5. The V gene's germline CDR1 is SGHRS and CDR2 YFSETQ. CDR3 DNA: TGCGCCAGCAGCTCGGAGGGACAGGTCAATCAGCCCCAGCATTTT. It yields the protein CASSSEGQVNQPQHF.

J is TRBJ1-1 and V is TRBV7-8; D unclear. The germline V and J ends were trimmed by 2 bases and 2 bases, with 6 bases remaining between them. Germline V lookup: CDR1 SGHVS, CDR2 FQNEAQ. CDR3 length equals 13 residues. The CDR3 sequence: CASSLMFNTEAFF. In DNA form, the CDR3 reads TGTGCCAGCAGCTTAATGTTCAACACTGAAGCTTTCTTT.

The chain recombines TRBV25-1 with TRBJ1-3, with a tentative D call TRBD1 (6 bases). CDR1 and CDR2 (germline): MGHDK, SYGVNS. V was trimmed by 6 bases and J by 2 bases, leaving 14 bases between them. The CDR3 spans 15 residues. The CDR3 sequence: CASSHTGFAGNTIYF. CDR3 DNA sequence: TGTGCCAGCAGCCACACAGGGTTCGCTGGAAACACCATATATTTT.

The chain is built from TRBV9 and TRBJ1-1; D gene ambiguous. Germline values: CDR1 SGDLS, CDR2 YYNGEE. Between the trimmed V and J ends, which lost 0 bases and 3 bases, there was a span of 6 bases. CDR3 length: 13 residues. Here the CDR3 reads CASSVEQYTEAFF. The CDR3 DNA reads as TGTGCCAGCAGCGTAGAACAATACACTGAAGCTTTCTTT. The whole variable domain, remainder taken from reference TRBV9 and TRBJ1-1, is DSGVTQTPKHLITATGQRVTLRCSPRSGDLSVYWYQQSLDQGLQFLIQYYNGEERAKGNILERFSAQQFPDLHSELNLSSLELGDSALYFCASSVEQYTEAFFGQGTRLTVV.

This rearrangement joins TRBV4-1 to TRBJ2-7, with 13 bases identical to TRBD2. From germline, CDR1 is MGHRA and CDR2 YSYEKL. CDR3 length equals 18 residues. V was pared by 2 bases and J by 4 bases, with 11 bases of the junction left unmatched. CDR3 in amino acids: CASSQSFPGLAGRYEQYF. The DNA for the CDR3 is TGCGCCAGCAGCCAATCGTTCCCGGGACTAGCGGGAAGGTACGAGCAGTACTTC.

The chain uses TRBV30 and TRBJ2-1; 7 bases are shared with TRBD2. There are 15 residues in the CDR3. V lost 1 base, J lost 4 bases, and 7 bases stayed unmatched. Per the germline V gene, CDR1 is GTSNPN and CDR2 is SVGIG (reference sequence). For the CDR3, the DNA is TGTGCCTGGAGTGGACCGGGGCGGGAGTACAATGAGCAGTTCTTC. Protein: CAWSGPGREYNEQFF.

This clone showed up just a few times. This sequence joins TRBV4-2 and TRBJ2-1; D not certain. Trimming took off 0 bases at V and 4 bases at J, with 7 bases between the two ends. Germline lookup yields CDR1 LGHNA and CDR2 YNFKEQ. CDR3 length: 14 amino acids. CDR3 nucleotide sequence: TGTGCCAGCAGCCAAGATGGGCTATACAATGAGCAGTTCTTC. As protein: CASSQDGLYNEQFF.

This chain uses TRBV29-1 with TRBJ2-4; no clear D gene. Per germline, CDR1 SQVTM and CDR2 ANQGSEA. Trimming pared 7 bases from V and 1 base from J, leaving 11 bases between. The CDR3 contains 13 residues. The CDR3 region is CSADRLAKNIQYF. As DNA, the CDR3 is TGCAGCGCGGACCGACTGGCCAAAAACATTCAGTACTTC.

The rearrangement joins TRBV2 to TRBJ2-7; tentative D call: TRBD2 (6 bases). The CDR3 is 14 amino acids. V lost 7 bases, J lost 3 bases, and 16 bases lay in between. CDR1 SNHLY and CDR2 FYNNEI come from the germline V gene. CDR3 residues: CASTTILAHYEQYF. CDR3 sequence (DNA): TGTGCCAGCACCACTATACTAGCTCACTACGAGCAGTACTTC.

This clone was seen only once. This sequence joins TRBV7-2 and TRBJ1-2, with D uncertain. This CDR3 region has 12 residues. Per germline, CDR1 SGHTA and CDR2 FQGNSA. Trimming took off 5 bases at V and 8 bases at J, with 12 bases between the two ends. CDR3 protein: CASSTSWEGYTF. The CDR3 DNA follows: TGTGCCAGCAGCACATCCTGGGAAGGCTACACCTTC.

The V gene is TRBV6-1, the J gene TRBJ1-2, with D hard to call. Deletions cut 4 bases from V and 0 bases from J, with 15 bases between. Germline assignment: CDR1 MNHNS and CDR2 SASEGT. The CDR3 sequence is 16 residues long. The CDR3 DNA follows: TGTGCCAGCAGTGTGGTAGGGATGGGCACTAACTATGGCTACACCTTC. Protein sequence: CASSVVGMGTNYGYTF.